This paragraph reports one TCR beta chain. As yet, its antigen is unknown. This CDR3 contains 15 residues. V was clipped by 5 bases and J by 7 bases, with 18 bases between them. Germline CDR1 SGHKS, CDR2 YYEKEE (reference sequence). Exposure to brentuximab vedotin varied, and each patient had relapsed following autologous stem cell transplantation. Best responses included complete response and partial response; otherwise, the best response was progressive disease. This table comes from immunoSEQ multiplex PCR, and its TCRdb copy is limited to in-frame clones, with some not included. The table shows around 91,000 clones, with approximately 91% occurring only once. This entry comes from a study of PD-1 blockade in classical Hodgkin lymphoma. Broader study findings: Patients starting nivolumab under 1 year after ASCT were excluded. Before treatment, TCR diversity in newly diagnosed patients was reportedly lower than in healthy donors.

The source material was peripheral blood mononuclear cells (PBMCs), sampled at baseline. This rearrangement joins TRBV5-5 to TRBJ1-4; D is possibly TRBD1 (5 bases). This clonotype originated in a human donor with classical Hodgkin lymphoma. As DNA, the CDR3 is TGTGCCAGCAGTCCAAAAACCGGGACTTTTGAAAAACTGTTTTTT. Translated: CASSPKTGTFEKLFF.